Below, 23 T cell receptor beta chains from the same sample are listed, as sequenced in a study of CD8 T cells in ankylosing spondylitis. Regarding the study as a whole: There was a TCR beta motif, made of fewer than 10 highly homologous variants, that appeared characteristic of ankylosing spondylitis blood.

MiXCR was run by TCRdb on the 5' RACE reads, yielding one entry per CDR3 protein. This table has about 330,000 distinct CDR3 sequences, 8% appearing once. No cognate antigen is known for these TCRs. The sample consisted of blood, either unsorted or a sorted T cell fraction (not recorded which). Every receptor here comes from a male donor with ankylosing spondylitis.

The gene calls are TRBV2 and TRBJ2-2, with TRBD1 matching 8 bases. V trimming: 0 bases; J trimming: 1 base; junction bases outside the gene matches: 4. This CDR3 is built from 17 residues. Germline CDR1 SNHLY, CDR2 FYNNEI. The DNA for the CDR3 is TGTGCCAGCAGTGAAGCGCTGGGACAGGAGAACACCGGGGAGCTGTTTTTT. Protein product: CASSEALGQENTGELFF.

The rearrangement joins TRBV12-3 or TRBV12-4 to TRBJ2-6, with D possibly matching TRBD1 (5 bases). The length of the CDR3 is 16 residues. The V end was cut by 7 bases, the J end by 2 bases, with 15 bases between. CDR3 nucleotides: TGTGCCAGCAAGTCTATTAGGGGCCCTGGGGCCAACGTCCTGACTTTC. Its protein product is CASKSIRGPGANVLTF.

This clonotype was detected a few times. The chain carries TRBV5-1 and TRBJ2-1; 9 nucleotides match TRBD1. The CDR3 spans 13 residues. CDR1 and CDR2 from the germline V gene are SGHRS and YFSETQ. The ends lost 3 bases at V and 6 bases at J; junction bases unmatched: 1. CDR3 sequence reads: CASSWTGVNEQFF. CDR3 nucleotides: TGCGCCAGCAGCTGGACAGGGGTCAATGAGCAGTTCTTC.

This clonotype has a handful of counts. The CDR3 reads CSARARGISYEQYF. The CDR3 nucleotides read TGCAGTGCTAGAGCCAGGGGGATAAGCTACGAGCAGTACTTC. This chain uses TRBV20-1 with TRBJ2-7, with 7 bases that match TRBD1. Germline CDR1 is DFQATT and CDR2 is SNEGSKA (reference sequence). This CDR3 contains 14 residues. J gave up 3 bases and V 1 base, and 6 bases lay outside the gene matches.

The sample holds a few counts of this clonotype. The rearrangement uses TRBV25-1 and TRBJ2-1; D not resolved. Looked up from germline, CDR1 is MGHDK and CDR2 is SYGVNS. V shed 7 bases and J shed 9 bases, with 10 bases lying between them. The CDR3 consists of 11 residues. The DNA for the CDR3 is TGTGCCAGCATTCTAGGGTCTGAGCAGTTCTTC. Translated, it gives CASILGSEQFF.

The rearrangement joins TRBV10-2 to TRBJ2-6; 10 nucleotides line up with TRBD1. Germline CDR1 and CDR2: WSHSY and SAAADI. With V trimmed by 3 bases and J by 2 bases, 7 bases remained unmatched. CDR3 length equals 18 residues. Here the CDR3 reads CASSDRTGGHPGANVLTF. In DNA form, the CDR3 reads TGCGCCAGCAGTGACAGGACAGGGGGACATCCTGGGGCCAACGTCCTGACTTTC.

In its sample, this clonotype was seen many times. The CDR3 bases are TGTGCCAGCAGCTTAGTATTCGACACCGGGGAGCTGTTTTTT. Translating gives CASSLVFDTGELFF. The chain is built from TRBV7-9 and TRBJ2-2; D unresolved. The CDR3 runs to 14 residues. Germline-derived CDR1 and CDR2 are SEHNR and FQNEAQ (reference sequence). Trimming pared 1 base from V and 3 bases from J, leaving 6 bases between.

This rearrangement joins TRBV28 to TRBJ2-5; 13 bases are a match to TRBD2. V was pared by 6 bases and J by 5 bases, with 9 bases of the junction left unmatched. This CDR3 has 16 amino acids. CDR1 MDHEN and CDR2 SYDVKM come from the germline V gene. The CDR3 sequence: CASSQTSGRPGETQYF. CDR3 sequence (DNA): TGTGCCAGCAGCCAGACTAGCGGGAGGCCGGGGGAGACCCAGTACTTC.

This clonotype was counted at least ten times. V is TRBV18 and J is TRBJ1-2; TRBD1 matches 9 bases. The germline V gene encodes CDR1 KGHSH and CDR2 LQKENI. The CDR3 sequence is 13 residues long. Unmatched junction bases numbered 5, after V lost 6 bases and J lost 6 bases. CDR3 amino acids: CASSGQGINGYTF. The DNA for the CDR3 is TGTGCCAGCTCCGGACAGGGGATAAATGGCTACACCTTC.

This clonotype occurred a few times. The CDR3 sequence is CASSLKAGYEQFF. The CDR3 coding sequence is TGTGCCAGCAGCTTAAAAGCGGGATATGAGCAGTTCTTC. J is TRBJ2-1 and V is TRBV7-3, with 7 nucleotides matching TRBD2. This CDR3 spans 13 amino acids. Germline CDR1 SGHTA, CDR2 FQGTGA. Trimming at V came to 1 base and at J to 8 bases, leaving 2 bases not matched to a gene.

This clonotype was seen more than once but under ten times. In DNA, the CDR3 is TGTGCCAGCAGCAGACAGGGCACCTACGAGCAGTACTTC. This encodes CASSRQGTYEQYF. The chain couples TRBV4-2 to TRBJ2-7, with 7 bases fitting TRBD1. The CDR3 totals 13 residues. Trimming removed 5 bases from V and 2 bases from J; junction bases left unmatched: 3. Germline values: CDR1 LGHNA, CDR2 YNFKEQ.

This clonotype was counted only a few times. The chain couples TRBV4-2 to TRBJ2-2; possibly TRBD1 or TRBD2 for D (5 bases each). The germline V and J ends were trimmed by 4 bases and 6 bases, with 15 bases remaining between them. CDR1 and CDR2 from the germline V gene are LGHNA and YNFKEQ. CDR3 length: 15 residues. CDR3 bases: TGTGCCAGCAGCCGGGACGACTACGGGGCCGGGGAGCTGTTTTTT. Its translation: CASSRDDYGAGELFF.

Many counts were recorded for this clonotype. The genes are TRBV5-1 and TRBJ2-2; D gene uncertain. This CDR3 comprises 13 residues. Germline V gives CDR1 SGHRS, CDR2 YFSETQ. V was trimmed by 4 bases and J by 3 bases, leaving 7 bases between them. The CDR3 coding sequence is TGCGCCAGCAGCCTGCAGGACACCGGGGAGCTGTTTTTT. This sequence encodes CASSLQDTGELFF.

The chain has TRBV20-1 and TRBJ2-3; 8 bases align to TRBD1. Germline assignment: CDR1 DFQATT and CDR2 SNEGSKA (reference sequence). The length of the CDR3 is 15 residues. The ends lost 5 bases at V and 6 bases at J; junction bases unmatched: 13. The CDR3 loop is CSAGDTGQVSDTQYF. CDR3 sequence (DNA): TGCAGTGCTGGTGACACGGGACAGGTCTCTGATACGCAGTATTTT.

Ten or more counts support this clonotype. V and J are TRBV5-1 and TRBJ1-1, with no clear D. The CDR3 is made up of 15 amino acids. V dropped 8 bases and J dropped 2 bases, with 19 bases sitting between them. CDR1 is SGHRS, CDR2 YFSETQ, per germline. CDR3 DNA sequence: TGCGCCAGTAACGGTATTGACGGATCTAACACTGAAGCTTTCTTT. Its translation is CASNGIDGSNTEAFF.

This clonotype was counted a few times. The rearrangement uses TRBV5-1 and TRBJ2-2, with a weak D call TRBD2 (6 bases). The CDR3 spans 16 residues. V gave up 4 bases and J gave up 4 bases, with 17 bases separating them. In germline, CDR1 is SGHRS, CDR2 YFSETQ. In nucleotides, the CDR3 is TGCGCCAGCAGCCACGGCCGCGGGGTTGGCACCGGGGAGCTGTTTTTT. Its translation: CASSHGRGVGTGELFF.

This clonotype was found a few times. The chain recombines TRBV5-5 with TRBJ2-5, with TRBD1 matching over 8 bases. Looked up from germline, CDR1 is SGHKS and CDR2 is YYEKEE (reference sequence). V gave up 1 base and J gave up 3 bases; unmatched junction bases: 8. The CDR3 contains 16 residues. Here the CDR3 reads CASSLIPGGFEETQYF. CDR3 nucleotide sequence: TGTGCCAGCAGCTTGATTCCAGGGGGCTTTGAAGAGACCCAGTACTTC.

The chain links TRBV20-1 to TRBJ2-7; the match to TRBD1 covers 10 bases. The CDR3 has 13 residues. Trimming removed 5 bases from V and 5 bases from J; junction bases left unmatched: 6. Per germline, CDR1 DFQATT and CDR2 SNEGSKA (reference sequence). The DNA for the CDR3 is TGCAGTGCTCAGGACAGGGGGTGGAACGAGCAGTACTTC. Translation gives CSAQDRGWNEQYF.

The chain joins TRBV10-3 to TRBJ2-3; 8 nucleotides match TRBD2. This CDR3 spans 17 amino acids. CDR1 ENHRY and CDR2 SYGVKD come from the germline V gene. V shed 0 bases and J 0 bases; nucleotides not matched to a gene: 5. The CDR3 DNA reads as TGTGCCATCAGTGAGTCTGAAGCGGGAGAGAGCACAGATACGCAGTATTTT. Translated, it gives CAISESEAGESTDTQYF.

This clonotype has just a few counts. The rearrangement links TRBV6-2 or TRBV6-3 to TRBJ2-1; a possible D gene is TRBD2 (6 bases). V shed 6 bases and J shed 0 bases, with 18 bases lying between them. Germline CDR1 is MNHEY and CDR2 is SVGEGT. The CDR3 loop spans 17 amino acids. CDR3 amino acids: CASRPLNGSSSYNEQFF. DNA of the CDR3: TGTGCCAGCAGGCCTTTAAACGGGAGCAGCTCCTACAATGAGCAGTTCTTC.

This clonotype was detected many times. This chain joins TRBV29-1 and TRBJ1-5, with D tentatively TRBD1 (5 bases). The V end was cut by 0 bases, the J end by 9 bases, with 9 bases between. This CDR3 has 12 amino acids. Germline V gene sequence: CDR1 SQVTM, CDR2 ANQGSEA. As DNA, the CDR3 is TGCAGCGTTGAAGAACAGGACGGGCCCCAGCATTTT. The encoded protein is CSVEEQDGPQHF.

This clonotype was detected a few times. This rearrangement joins TRBV14 to TRBJ2-5; TRBD2 agrees at 8 bases. The CDR3 loop spans 14 amino acids. Germline loops: CDR1 SGHDN, CDR2 FVKESK. With 3 bases clipped from V and 3 bases from J, the junction kept 3 bases outside the gene matches. The CDR3 coding sequence is TGTGCCAGCAGCCACGTAGCGGGAAAAGAGACCCAGTACTTC. This translates into CASSHVAGKETQYF.

Many counts were recorded for this clonotype. CDR3 region: CASSLVRAGLGGAFF. For the CDR3, the DNA is TGTGCCAGCAGCTTAGTTCGAGCGGGATTAGGGGGAGCTTTCTTT. V and J are TRBV7-8 and TRBJ1-1; perhaps TRBD1 as D (6 bases). Germline V lookup: CDR1 SGHVS, CDR2 FQNEAQ. The CDR3 is 15 amino acids. The V end was cut by 1 base, the J end by 10 bases, with 19 bases between.